The source of this T cell receptor (beta chain) is a study of identical twins. The V gene lost 3 bases and the J gene lost 7 bases, with 12 bases spanning the gap. Germline CDR1 SGHDT, CDR2 YYEEEE. CDR3 length: 13 amino acids. TCRdb re-called the 5' RACE reads through MiXCR, storing one row per CDR3 protein. The sample lists fewer than 800,000 distinct CDR3 sequences; roughly 6.6% were seen once. These data were also reused for a study on yellow fever vaccine responses in identical twins.

The clonotype originates from a woman under 30 in good health. The rearrangement uses TRBV5-6 and TRBJ2-3, with D possibly being TRBD1 or TRBD2 (5 bases each). Sequencing was carried out using PBMCs. The CDR3 DNA follows: TGTGCCAGCAGCTCCCGGGACCCAAATACGCAGTATTTT. It encodes CASSSRDPNTQYF.